These T cell receptor beta chains were read from a single sample in a study of blood T cell repertoires in COVID-19. This table comes from immunoSEQ multiplex PCR, and its TCRdb copy is limited to in-frame clones, with some not included. The profile shows tens of thousands of clones, about 76% of them singletons. Sequenced material: peripheral blood. All receptors derive from a human donor in a cohort sampled during active COVID-19. The CDR3 runs from the conserved cysteine through the conserved F or W. D genes are given only for firm matches. Expanded clones are given a class, and other clones once, few, many or no size at all.

length	V	J	size	D	DNA	CDR3
14	TRBV10-1	TRBJ2-5	.	TRBD1	TGCGCCAGCAGCGGGACAGGGTATGGGGAGACCCAGTACTTC	CASSGTGYGETQYF
15	TRBV18	TRBJ1-6	.	TRBD1	TGTGCCAGCTCACCGGGGACAGTAAATAATTCACCCCTCCACTTT	CASSPGTVNNSPLHF
14	TRBV5-1	TRBJ1-3	.	.	TGCGCCAGCCAGTCAGGGCTCGCTGGAAACACCATATATTTT	CASQSGLAGNTIYF
13	TRBV29-1	TRBJ1-2	.	.	TGCAGCGTTTCAAAGGGGGCTAACTATGGCTACACCTTC	CSVSKGANYGYTF
14	TRBV10-3	TRBJ1-4	.	.	TGTGCCATCAGTAACGGCAGGGCGGAAGAAAAACTGTTTTTT	CAISNGRAEEKLFF
21	TRBV10-3	TRBJ2-5	.	.	TGTGCCATCAGTATGGGGAGGGGACAGGCGACCCAGTCAGGCCTCCAAGAGACCCAGTACTTC	CAISMGRGQATQSGLQETQYF
15	TRBV6-5	TRBJ2-7	.	.	TGTGCCAGCAGTTACTCCGTGCGGAGGGGCTACGAGCAGTACTTC	CASSYSVRRGYEQYF
16	TRBV9	TRBJ2-1	many	TRBD2	TGTGCCAGCAGCCCTAGTGCGCTAGCGGGTGGCAATGAGCAGTTCTTC	CASSPSALAGGNEQFF
14	TRBV28	TRBJ2-7	.	TRBD1	TGTGCCAGCACCAGGGGGATTCTCTCCCACGAGCAGTACTTC	CASTRGILSHEQYF
16	TRBV18	TRBJ1-1	.	TRBD1	TGTGCCAGCTCACCCGGACAGGGGGCATTAGGAACTGAAGCTTTCTTT	CASSPGQGALGTEAFF
14	TRBV27	TRBJ2-3	.	TRBD1	TGTGCCACCTCGGACAGGGGAATTCAAGATACGCAGTATTTT	CATSDRGIQDTQYF
15	TRBV4-2	TRBJ2-7	.	TRBD1	TGTGCCAGCAGCCAGCCCGGGACAGGGGCTTACGAGCAGTACTTC	CASSQPGTGAYEQYF
16	TRBV7-2	TRBJ2-5	few	TRBD2	TGTGCCAGCAGCTTAGGGACTAGCGGGGCTAAAGAGACCCAGTACTTC	CASSLGTSGAKETQYF
18	TRBV4-2	TRBJ2-2	.	TRBD2	TGTGCCAGCAGCACCCGGACTAGCGGGGGGGCGAACACCGGGGAGCTGTTTTTT	CASSTRTSGGANTGELFF
15	TRBV7-2	TRBJ2-7	few	TRBD1	TGTGCCAGCAGCGACCCAGCAGGGGGCTCCTACGAGCAGTACTTC	CASSDPAGGSYEQYF